These T cell receptor beta chains were read from a single sample in a study of cytomegalovirus exposure and HLA in healthy donors. Libraries were prepared by immunoSEQ multiplex PCR; TCRdb keeps only in-frame clonotypes and omits some of them. The profile shows around 200,000 clones, roughly 82% of them singletons. Input material: PBMCs. The receptors were sampled from a woman aged 45-60 years in good health and CMV-seropositive. Each CDR3 is given with its conserved first and last residue. The D gene is left open where the match is weak. Clone size is shown for a subset of rows, as once, few, many or a class of expanded clone.

>TRBJ1-5|NA|TRBV6-6|TRBD1
TGTGCCAGCAGGCCCGCAGGGGGCGATTATCAGCCCCAGCATTTT
CASRPAGGDYQPQHF
>TRBJ2-5|NA|TRBV6-6|NA
TGTGCCAGCAGTTTCCGGACAGCCCAAGAGACCCAGTACTTC
CASSFRTAQETQYF
>TRBJ2-1|NA|TRBV7-9|NA
TGTGCCAGCAGCTTGCTGCGGGGGCCCCTTACAGAGCAGTTCTTC
CASSLLRGPLTEQFF
>TRBJ2-7|NA|TRBV7-2|NA
TGTGCCAGCAGCTCCTCTAAATACGAGCAGTACTTC
CASSSSKYEQYF
>TRBJ1-2|NA|TRBV27|TRBD1
TGTGCCAGCAGTTTTTCCGACAGGGCCTATGGCTACACCTTC
CASSFSDRAYGYTF
>TRBJ2-1|NA|TRBV5-1|NA
TGCGCCAGCAGCTTGCAGGGAAGCTCCTACAATGAGCAGTTCTTC
CASSLQGSSYNEQFF
>TRBJ2-7|NA|TRBV19|NA
TGTGCCAGTAGCTTAGGACAATCCTTCTCTCAGCAGTACTTC
CASSLGQSFSQQYF
>TRBJ2-1|once|TRBV6-1|TRBD2
TGTGCCAGCCACGGGACTAACAATGAGCAGTTCTTC
CASHGTNNEQFF
>TRBJ2-3|NA|TRBV7-9|TRBD2
TGTGCCAGCAGCGATAGCGGGGGGGCCAGAACAGATACGCAGTATTTT
CASSDSGGARTDTQYF
>TRBJ1-2|NA|TRBV2|TRBD1
TGTGCCAGCAGTACAGGGGTCAGTGGGTACACCTTC
CASSTGVSGYTF
>TRBJ1-5|NA|TRBV23-1|TRBD1
TGCGCCAGCAGACTGACAGGGGGCGGGGTCCAAAATCAGCCCCAGCATTTT
CASRLTGGGVQNQPQHF
>TRBJ1-1|few|TRBV29-1|NA
TGCAGCGTTGTGGAGGGTTACACTGAAGCTTTCTTT
CSVVEGYTEAFF
>TRBJ2-7|NA|TRBV5-4|NA
TGTGCCAGCAGCGGCCCGTCCAACTACGAGCAGTACTTC
CASSGPSNYEQYF
>TRBJ2-7|NA|TRBV7-2|NA
TGTGCCAGCAGCTTGAGGACGGTCACAGGGCAGTACTTC
CASSLRTVTGQYF
>TRBJ1-6|NA|TRBV10-2|NA
TGCGCCAGCAGTGAGGGGTTTGGGACGGGAGGTTCACCCCTCCACTTT
CASSEGFGTGGSPLHF
>TRBJ2-3|once|TRBV4-1|TRBD1
TGCGCCAGCAGCGCTCTACAGGGGGCAGATACGCAGTATTTT
CASSALQGADTQYF
>TRBJ2-6|few|TRBV23-1|TRBD1
TGCGCCAGCAGTCATAGAGGACAGGAACCCTCTGGGGCCAACGTCCTGACTTTC
CASSHRGQEPSGANVLTF
>TRBJ2-7|once|TRBV19|TRBD2
TGTGCCAGTAGTGGGAGGGGCCGGACGGACGAGCAGTACTTC
CASSGRGRTDEQYF
>TRBJ1-2|NA|TRBV7-9|TRBD1
TGTGCCAGCAGCTTCCAAACAGGGGCACTGAGCTATGGCTACACCTTC
CASSFQTGALSYGYTF
>TRBJ2-2|many|TRBV11-3|NA
TGTGCCAGCAGCTCACGGCGGGCAGACGGGGAGCTGTTTTTT
CASSSRRADGELFF
>TRBJ2-7|NA|TRBV5-1|NA
TGCGCCAGCAGCTTGGCACGCCCGACATACGAGCAGTACTTC
CASSLARPTYEQYF
>TRBJ1-1|NA|TRBV7-2|NA
TGTGCCAGCAGCCAAGGACAGAACACTGAAGCTTTCTTT
CASSQGQNTEAFF
>TRBJ2-2|NA|TRBV4-3|NA
TGCGCCAGCAGCCAAGGAGGGTTGAACACCGGGGAGCTGTTTTTT
CASSQGGLNTGELFF
>TRBJ1-5|NA|TRBV5-1|NA
TGCGCCAGCAGCCCGGTGGGGGGTCAGCCCCAGCATTTT
CASSPVGGQPQHF
>TRBJ2-5|NA|TRBV5-1|NA
TGCGCCAGCAGCCCTACAGGGGCAGGAGGGGAGACCCAGTACTTC
CASSPTGAGGETQYF
>TRBJ2-2|NA|TRBV19|TRBD2
TGTGCCAGTACAACCCTACAAAAGGCGGGGGGTTCCACCGGGGAGCTGTTTTTT
CASTTLQKAGGSTGELFF
>TRBJ2-4|once|TRBV5-5|NA
TGTGCCAGCAGCTTTAGTACCCGGGTCCTAGCCAAAAACATTCAGTACTTC
CASSFSTRVLAKNIQYF
>TRBJ1-1|few|TRBV10-3|NA
TGTGCCATCAGTGAGAGTCCGTTGGGAACAGGGACTGAAGCTTTCTTT
CAISESPLGTGTEAFF
>TRBJ2-7|NA|TRBV6-4|NA
TGTGCCCCCAAAAGGGCGGGGGCGACCTACGAGCAGTACTTC
CAPKRAGATYEQYF
>TRBJ2-2|NA|TRBV19|TRBD1
TGTGCCAGTAGTTCGGGACAGAAGAACACCGGGGAGCTGTTTTTT
CASSSGQKNTGELFF
>TRBJ1-1|NA|TRBV5-1|TRBD1
TGCGCCAGCAGCTCCCAGCCACAGGGGGCATCTTTGAACACTGAAGCTTTCTTT
CASSSQPQGASLNTEAFF
>TRBJ1-2|NA|TRBV5-6|TRBD1
TGTGCCAGCAGCTTGGTGGACAGGGCTAACTATGGCTACACCTTC
CASSLVDRANYGYTF
>TRBJ1-1|NA|TRBV7-3|TRBD1
TGTGCCAGCAGCCCAAGGGGCGGGACAGGGGTGTCTAACACTGAAGCTTTCTTT
CASSPRGGTGVSNTEAFF
>TRBJ1-1|once|TRBV7-9|NA
TGTGCCAGCAGCCGAGGGGGGGATACTGAAGCTTTCTTT
CASSRGGDTEAFF
>TRBJ1-5|few|TRBV6-6|TRBD1
TGTGCCAGCAGACCGATAGGGGGCATCAATCAGCCCCAGCATTTT
CASRPIGGINQPQHF
>TRBJ1-2|NA|TRBV6-5|NA
TGTGCCAGCAGTTATCGAGCATACTATGGCTACACCTTC
CASSYRAYYGYTF
>TRBJ2-2|NA|TRBV28|TRBD2
TGTGCCAGCAGTGGAGCGGGGCTGAACACCGGGGAGCTGTTTTTT
CASSGAGLNTGELFF
>TRBJ2-3|NA|TRBV2|NA
TGTGCCAGCAGCTTAGTGGGCGATACGCAGTATTTT
CASSLVGDTQYF
>TRBJ2-5|NA|TRBV4-1|NA
TGCGCCAGCAGCCAACACAGGGCCTTGGAGACCCAGTACTTC
CASSQHRALETQYF
>TRBJ2-5|NA|TRBV7-3|NA
TGTGCCAGCAGCTTAGAGGGAACTAAGGCCGAGACCCAGTACTTC
CASSLEGTKAETQYF
>TRBJ2-2|NA|TRBV7-2|NA
TGTGCCAGCAGCTTGGAAGGTGGAAGACTAGGCGGGGAGCTGTTTTTT
CASSLEGGRLGGELFF
>TRBJ1-5|NA|TRBV9|TRBD1
TGTGCCAGCAGCAGGGGGCAGGGTAGCAATCAGCCCCAGCATTTT
CASSRGQGSNQPQHF
>TRBJ1-3|NA|TRBV11-3|NA
TGTGCCAGCAGCTTGTCCGGGGCTGGAAACACCATATATTTT
CASSLSGAGNTIYF
>TRBJ1-4|NA|TRBV15|TRBD1
TGTGCCACCAGCAGAGATTTGGGTCGGGACAGACTGTTT
CATSRDLGRDRLF
>TRBJ1-4|NA|TRBV23-1|NA
TGCGCCAGCAGTCCCGAGTCAACTAATGAAAAACTGTTTTTT
CASSPESTNEKLFF
>TRBJ2-5|NA|TRBV2|TRBD2
TGTGCCAGCAGTGGGTCAGAGACTAGCGCGGAGACCCAGTACTTC
CASSGSETSAETQYF
>TRBJ1-2|few|TRBV7-9|NA
TGTGCCAGCAGCTTAGAGCAGGGATACGGCTACACCTTC
CASSLEQGYGYTF
>TRBJ1-5|NA|TRBV30|TRBD1
TGTGCCTGGAGTAAGGACAGGGAGGGCCAGCCCCAGCATTTT
CAWSKDREGQPQHF
>TRBJ2-3|NA|TRBV6-1|TRBD2
TGTGCCAGCAGTGAACAACCCTCGAGCGGGGGCCTATCAGATACGCAGTATTTT
CASSEQPSSGGLSDTQYF
>TRBJ1-2|NA|TRBV5-1|NA
TGCGCCAGCAGCTCTCCGGGAAACAGCGCGAAAGGGGGCTACACCTTC
CASSSPGNSAKGGYTF
>TRBJ1-3|NA|TRBV6-5|TRBD1
TGTGCCAGCAGCAGAGCTCAGGGGGCTGGAAACACCATATATTTT
CASSRAQGAGNTIYF
>TRBJ2-1|NA|TRBV9|TRBD2
TGTGCCAGCAGCCCGGGACTAGGCGGGGGGACCTACAATGAGCAGTTCTTC
CASSPGLGGGTYNEQFF
>TRBJ1-1|NA|TRBV29-1|TRBD1
TGCAGCACAACAGGGGGTACCACTGAAGCTTTCTTT
CSTTGGTTEAFF
>TRBJ1-2|NA|TRBV6-5|TRBD1
TGTGCCAGTAGGACAGGGTCTAACTATGGCTACACCTTC
CASRTGSNYGYTF
>TRBJ2-1|NA|TRBV6-6|NA
TGTGCCAGCAATACGAACAGGGAACGCGAGCAGTTCTTC
CASNTNREREQFF
>TRBJ1-3|NA|TRBV30|TRBD1
TGTGCCTGGAGTGCCCTACAGGGGAGAAACACCATATATTTT
CAWSALQGRNTIYF
>TRBJ1-3|NA|TRBV18|NA
TGTACCAGCTCTATCTACGACTCTGGAAACACCATATATTTT
CTSSIYDSGNTIYF
>TRBJ1-2|NA|TRBV2|TRBD1
TGTGCCAGCAGTGAAGCCGGGACAGCTCGAAGTTATGGCTACACCTTC
CASSEAGTARSYGYTF
>TRBJ1-4|NA|TRBV5-6|TRBD1
TGTGCCAGCAGCTACCGGGACAGGGATTATGAAAAACTGTTTTTT
CASSYRDRDYEKLFF